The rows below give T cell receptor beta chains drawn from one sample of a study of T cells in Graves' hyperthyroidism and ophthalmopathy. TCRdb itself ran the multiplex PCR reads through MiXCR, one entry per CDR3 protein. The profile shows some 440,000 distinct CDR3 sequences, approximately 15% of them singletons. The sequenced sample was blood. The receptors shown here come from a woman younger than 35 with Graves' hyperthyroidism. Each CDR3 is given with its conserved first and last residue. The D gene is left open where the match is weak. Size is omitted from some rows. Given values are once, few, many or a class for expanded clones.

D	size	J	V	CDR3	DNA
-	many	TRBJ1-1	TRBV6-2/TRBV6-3	CAIRILTNTEAFF	TGTGCCATACGAATCTTGACGAACACTGAAGCTTTCTTT
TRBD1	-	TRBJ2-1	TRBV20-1	CSARTGDYYNEQFF	TGCAGTGCTCGTACAGGGGATTACTACAATGAGCAGTTCTTC
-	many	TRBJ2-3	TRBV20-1	CSARELGNTDTQYF	TGCAGTGCTAGAGAATTGGGGAATACAGATACGCAGTATTTT
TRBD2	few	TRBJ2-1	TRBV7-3	CASSSSGGIDEQFF	TGTGCCAGCAGCTCTAGCGGGGGGATCGATGAGCAGTTCTTC
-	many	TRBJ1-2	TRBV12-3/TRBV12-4	CASSLTGSRQSGYTF	TGTGCCAGCAGTTTAACTGGCAGTCGACAGTCTGGCTACACCTTC
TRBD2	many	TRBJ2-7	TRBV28	CASSLAGAGEQYF	TGTGCCAGCAGTTTAGCGGGAGCCGGCGAGCAGTACTTC
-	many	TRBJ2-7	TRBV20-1	CSAPTNQGGEQYF	TGCAGTGCGCCGACCAATCAGGGTGGCGAGCAGTACTTC
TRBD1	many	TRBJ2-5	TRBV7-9	CASSTRDRGIGETQYF	TGTGCCAGCAGCACCCGGGACAGGGGGATTGGAGAGACCCAGTACTTC
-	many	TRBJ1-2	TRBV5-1	CASSLSGRSYTF	TGCGCCAGCAGCTTATCAGGGAGGAGCTACACCTTC
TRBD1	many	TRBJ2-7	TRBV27	CASSLTGTGVDEQYF	TGTGCCAGCAGTTTAACCGGGACAGGGGTGGACGAGCAGTACTTC
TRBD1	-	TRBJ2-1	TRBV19	CASSIGTGSGEQFF	TGTGCCAGTAGTATAGGGACAGGGTCCGGTGAGCAGTTCTTC
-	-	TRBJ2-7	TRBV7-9	CASSLRGDPYEQYF	TGTGCCAGCAGCTTAAGGGGGGACCCCTACGAGCAGTACTTC
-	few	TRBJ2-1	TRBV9	CASSVAEGVNEQFF	TGTGCCAGCAGCGTAGCTGAGGGAGTGAATGAGCAGTTCTTC
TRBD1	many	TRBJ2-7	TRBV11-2	CASRHPLTRDRYEQYF	TGTGCCAGCAGACACCCCCTTACCCGGGACAGGTACGAGCAGTACTTC
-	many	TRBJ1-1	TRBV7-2	CASSLQENTEAFF	TGTGCCAGCAGCTTACAGGAGAACACTGAAGCTTTCTTT
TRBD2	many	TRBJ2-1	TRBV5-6	CASSSLAGGPNEQFF	TGTGCCAGCAGCTCACTAGCGGGAGGGCCGAATGAGCAGTTCTTC
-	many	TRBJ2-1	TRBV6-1	CASSGSLDYNEQFF	TGTGCCAGCAGTGGATCTCTCGATTACAATGAGCAGTTCTTC
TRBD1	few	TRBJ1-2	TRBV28	CASSPSGTGGGYTF	TGTGCCAGCAGTCCGTCCGGGACAGGGGGTGGCTACACCTTC
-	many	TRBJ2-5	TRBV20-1	CSARHLDQETQYF	TGCAGTGCTAGACACCTAGACCAGGAGACCCAGTACTTC
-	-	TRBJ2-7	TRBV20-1	CSAFSGGGSYEQYF	TGCAGTGCTTTCTCGGGGGGCGGGTCCTACGAGCAGTACTTC
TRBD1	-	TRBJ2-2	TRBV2	CASRNRGGTGELFF	TGTGCCAGCAGAAACAGGGGTGGCACCGGGGAGCTGTTTTTT
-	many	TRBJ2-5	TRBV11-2	CASSGRATVQETQYF	TGTGCCAGCAGCGGGCGGGCGACAGTTCAAGAGACCCAGTACTTC
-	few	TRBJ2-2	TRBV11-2	CASSLIIGLPNTGELFF	TGTGCCAGCAGCTTAATTATTGGATTGCCCAACACCGGGGAGCTGTTTTTT
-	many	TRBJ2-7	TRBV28	CASSFPPSHEQYF	TGTGCCAGCAGTTTCCCCCCAAGCCACGAGCAGTACTTC
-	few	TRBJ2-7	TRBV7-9	CASSLVDSYYEQYF	TGTGCCAGCAGCTTAGTCGACAGTTACTACGAGCAGTACTTC
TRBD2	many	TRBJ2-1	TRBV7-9	CASSLGGGFYNEQFF	TGTGCCAGCAGCTTAGGCGGGGGATTCTACAATGAGCAGTTCTTC
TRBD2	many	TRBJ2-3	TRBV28	CASSQTSGAFTDTQYF	TGTGCCAGCAGTCAGACTAGCGGAGCTTTCACAGATACGCAGTATTTT
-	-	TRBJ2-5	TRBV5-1	CASWTRRETQYF	TGCGCCAGCTGGACAAGGAGGGAGACCCAGTACTTC
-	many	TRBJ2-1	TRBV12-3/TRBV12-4	CASRNYNEQFF	TGTGCCAGCAGGAACTACAATGAGCAGTTCTTC
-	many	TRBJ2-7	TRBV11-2	CASSDGFEQYF	TGTGCCAGCTCCGATGGGTTCGAGCAGTACTTC
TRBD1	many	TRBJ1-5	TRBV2	CASDRAGDQPQHF	TGTGCCAGCGACAGGGCAGGCGATCAGCCCCAGCATTTT
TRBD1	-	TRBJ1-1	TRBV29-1	CSVRGTVSAEAFF	TGCAGCGTTCGTGGGACAGTCAGTGCTGAAGCTTTCTTT
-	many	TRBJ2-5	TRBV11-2	CASSLEVYKETQYF	TGTGCCAGCAGCTTAGAGGTGTACAAAGAGACCCAGTACTTC
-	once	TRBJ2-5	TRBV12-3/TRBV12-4	CASTSGENEETQYF	TGTGCCAGCACGTCGGGGGAGAATGAAGAGACCCAGTACTTC
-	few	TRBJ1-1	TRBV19	CASKLGREEMNTEAFF	TGTGCCAGTAAACTAGGGAGAGAAGAAATGAACACTGAAGCTTTCTTT
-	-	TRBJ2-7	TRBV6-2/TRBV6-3	CASSRRDRRPYEQYF	TGTGCCAGCAGCCGGCGCGACAGGCGGCCCTACGAGCAGTACTTC
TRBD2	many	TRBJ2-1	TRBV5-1	CASNPTGGDVSYNEQFF	TGCGCCAGCAATCCTACTGGGGGGGATGTATCCTACAATGAGCAGTTCTTC
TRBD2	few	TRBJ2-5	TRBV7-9	CASVLAGENTQYF	TGTGCCAGCGTATTGGCGGGAGAAAATACCCAGTACTTC
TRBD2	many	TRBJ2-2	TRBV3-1	CASSQELAGVTGELFF	TGTGCCAGCAGCCAAGAACTAGCGGGAGTCACCGGGGAGCTGTTTTTT
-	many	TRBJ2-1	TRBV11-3	CASSRSGGNPNNEQFF	TGTGCCAGCAGCCGATCGGGCGGGAACCCGAACAATGAGCAGTTCTTC
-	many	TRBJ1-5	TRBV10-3	CAISESRGRGYSNQPQHF	TGTGCCATCAGTGAGTCCCGGGGCAGGGGCTATAGCAATCAGCCCCAGCATTTT
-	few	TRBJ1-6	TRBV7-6	CASSLGDVSPLHF	TGTGCCAGCAGCCTAGGGGATGTTTCACCCCTCCACTTT
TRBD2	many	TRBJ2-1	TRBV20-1	CSLPGTSGNEQFF	TGCAGTCTCCCCGGGACTAGCGGAAATGAGCAGTTCTTC
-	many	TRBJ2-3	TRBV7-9	CASSYMTPGVGTDTQYF	TGTGCCAGCAGCTATATGACCCCGGGAGTAGGGACAGATACGCAGTATTTT
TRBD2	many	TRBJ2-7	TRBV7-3	CASSPSGTSGYEQYF	TGTGCCAGCAGCCCCTCGGGGACTAGCGGCTACGAGCAGTACTTC
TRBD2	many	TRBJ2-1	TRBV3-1	CASSQGPSGGYNEQFF	TGTGCCAGCAGCCAAGGGCCTAGCGGGGGATACAATGAGCAGTTCTTC
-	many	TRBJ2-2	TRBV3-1	CASSQDGVTGELFF	TGTGCCAGCAGCCAAGATGGGGTTACCGGGGAGCTGTTTTTT
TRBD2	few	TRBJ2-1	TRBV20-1	CSAHSSGRSYNEQFF	TGCAGTGCTCATTCTAGCGGTCGCTCCTACAATGAGCAGTTCTTC
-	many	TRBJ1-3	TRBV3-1	CASSQGQAGNTIYF	TGTGCCAGCAGCCAAGGACAGGCTGGAAACACCATATATTTT
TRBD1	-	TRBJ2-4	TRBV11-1	CASSPYPGQVVDIQYF	TGTGCCAGCAGCCCCTACCCCGGACAGGTGGTCGACATTCAGTACTTC
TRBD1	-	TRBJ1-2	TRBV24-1	CATRGTGTGYTF	TGTGCCACCAGGGGGACAGGGACTGGCTACACCTTC
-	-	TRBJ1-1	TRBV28	CASSSLDTQYFGPGFTEAFF	-
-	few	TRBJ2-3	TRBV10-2	CASGVRDTQYF	TGCGCCAGCGGGGTTAGAGATACGCAGTATTTT